The rows below give T cell receptor beta chains drawn from one sample of a study of response to subunit inactivated influenza vaccine. Each CDR3 protein is one row after TCRdb ran MiXCR on the RT-PCR reads. The sample contains approximately 680,000 distinct CDR3 sequences, around 16% of which appear only once. Material: PBMCs from blood, obtained 11 to 12 days after vaccination. These receptors all come from a man aged 45 to 65 who received an inactivated influenza vaccine. The CDR3 runs from the conserved cysteine through the conserved F or W.

>TRBJ2-5|TRBV4-3
CASSQDDRGQETQYF
>TRBJ2-1|TRBV12-3/TRBV12-4
CASRLQGSRQFF
>TRBJ2-7|TRBV10-3
CAIRPSPPGSSYEQYF
>TRBJ1-2|TRBV28
CASSPLTGTANYGYTF
>TRBJ2-5|TRBV28
CASSQDRPLETQYF
>TRBJ2-1|TRBV28
CASSFAGGPFYEQFF
>TRBJ2-7|TRBV12-3/TRBV12-4
CASSPRTGTGEQYF
>TRBJ2-1|TRBV12-3/TRBV12-4
CASSFRGGNNEQFF
>TRBJ2-2|TRBV20-1
CSARYSRAPGTGELFF
>TRBJ2-2|TRBV7-9
CASSLSGTYTGELFF
>TRBJ1-5|TRBV20-1
CCARDGDGETQPQHF
>TRBJ1-4|TRBV25-1
CASRPPGHPNEKLFF
>TRBJ2-7|TRBV24-1
CATSDPISYEQYF
>TRBJ1-1|TRBV29-1
CSVGLRTGNTEAFF
>TRBJ2-1|TRBV5-6
CASSFWVGAKRTNEQFF
>TRBJ2-7|TRBV2
CASSEGLGQYF
>TRBJ2-3|TRBV20-1
CSARDNGLDTQYF
>TRBJ2-7|TRBV28
CASSLFYYEQYF
>TRBJ2-4|TRBV14
CASSPGTGGRYF
>TRBJ2-3|TRBV7-2
CASSLWGEDTQYF
>TRBJ2-1|TRBV18
CASSDVVAGGSNEQFF
>TRBJ2-7|TRBV7-9
CASSPRTKLYEQYF
>TRBJ2-7|TRBV7-6
CASSPERGEQYF
>TRBJ2-7|TRBV5-1
CASSTGDTLSYEQYF
>TRBJ2-5|TRBV20-1
CSARMDRGETQYF
>TRBJ2-7|TRBV5-1
CASSFGRQNEQYF
>TRBJ1-5|TRBV10-2
CASSETDDQPQHF